Listed here is a single TCR beta chain. This clone occurred once. Its antigen remains undetermined. No much larger clone exists at a distance of one base, and base qualities are not known. These data come from a study of cytomegalovirus exposure and HLA in healthy donors (dated by TCRdb to between 2016 and 2019). Turning to the overall study: In an earlier analysis of roughly 500 of the donors, 276 Gb of sequence data and 100 million or so unique TCR beta sequences from about 179 million T cells were reported. An early release that covered about 600 HLA-typed donors contained approximately 300 gigabases of sequencing data and tens of millions of unique TCR sequences. The genetic ancestry cluster associated with self-reported Caucasian donors included roughly 84% of the roughly 400 genotyped donors. The study aimed to test whether signatures of past pathogen exposure could be identified by cataloging public T cell receptors. The T cell repertoires of around 670 subjects were profiled by immunosequencing and related to cytomegalovirus serostatus. A separate validation cohort of about 110 different subjects was used in addition to the approximately 610-subject first cohort. To predict cytomegalovirus infection status, the study combined high-throughput TCR immunosequencing, statistical association of individual TCRs with disease status, and machine learning. To study patterns of TCR occurrence, a later analysis re-analyzed previously published TCR beta repertoires from several hundred donors and added high-resolution HLA genotyping. The later analysis used no new phenotypic data to find candidate immune exposures, relying instead on TCR beta sequences and their occurrence across donors. An earlier analysis of fewer than 700 of the donors applied high-throughput TCR beta sequencing to assess whether each TCR beta V gene segment acted as functional or pseudogenic. Alongside the repertoire data, information on donor age, sex, ethnicity and CMV serostatus was compiled. A later genetic analysis took genome-wide SNP genotypes for about 55% of the roughly 670 donors and used that subset as a discovery cohort. Every discovery cohort repertoire had been produced on one sequencing platform. Class I and class II HLA loci were covered by the typing at four-digit resolution. Typing coverage varied by locus: 629-630 donors for A, B, C, DRB1 and DQB1; more than 500 for DQA1; around 570 for DPA1; approximately 450 for DPB1. About five DR-DQ haplotypes were treated as single units for association and clustering because of strong linkage in the cohort. Across 300 to 500 genotyped donors of the cohort, an average of roughly 250,000 unique TCR beta nucleotide sequences per donor were sequenced, and approximately 19% of those sequences were non-productive. Study-wide findings and limitations: Several of the top co-occurrence clusters appeared to be linked to parvovirus B19, influenza, CMV and Epstein-Barr virus, according to a later analysis. A later analysis found that most CMV-associated TCR beta chains appeared HLA-restricted, with HLA associations seemingly driven largely by CMV exposure. According to a later analysis, TCR association rates differed among HLA loci, with DRB1 alleles showing the most associated TCRs and HLA-C alleles showing the fewest. The 87-base-pair reads could not distinguish some IMGT-functional V segments, including TRBV6-2 and TRBV6-3, so those segments were excluded. V-gene and J-gene trimming of TCR beta chains was associated with a missense DCLRE1C variant in a later genetic analysis, and the association was replicated in an independent cohort. In a later analysis, over 15,000 TCR beta sequences were associated with specific HLA alleles at a false discovery rate of 0.05. A group of highly shared sequence variants was considered likely to be a technical artifact of the sequencing pipeline. In a later analysis, HLA-associated TCR beta chains were found to be more clonally expanded and to have lower generation probabilities than equally common non-associated chains. Broadly in line with IMGT annotations, most TCR beta V segments showed up in productive rearrangements about 87% or about 30% of the time in an earlier analysis of 450 to 600 of the donors. When HLA alleles, especially DR and DQ, strongly co-occurred, attributing TCR associations to individual alleles was difficult. The authors suggested that the approach could potentially be extended to other disease states and immunological phenotypes. A further reported finding was that TCR beta sequences accurately predicted the HLA-A and HLA-B alleles for most subjects in the first cohort. A later genetic analysis reported fewer N-insertions in productive TCRs among donors in an Asian-associated ancestry cluster than the roughly 640-donor mean. Only TCR beta chains were sequenced in this cohort, and the absence of alpha or paired-chain data limited detectable features. In both the original and validation cohorts, the classifier was reported to diagnose cytomegalovirus status with high specificity and sensitivity. Because counts were too low, roughly 17 rarely observed V segments, including chromosome 9 orphons, were left out of the earlier analysis of a few hundred of the donors. Presence/absence analyses assumed roughly uniform sequencing depth across donors, an assumption that may not hold. Linkage disequilibrium might explain the correlated functional status among segregating V segments, but an unknown experimental factor could not be excluded. Because some donors lacked HLA typing at each locus, the association tests relied only on the typed subset. CMV serostatus was the only immune exposure information available for the cohort. In vitro tests confirmed that a few of the cytomegalovirus-associated TCR beta chains recognize cytomegalovirus antigens. A total of about 180 TCR beta chains were listed by the study as associated with cytomegalovirus. Most TCR sequences were observed very rarely across donors, whereas some public TCRs were present in many individuals.

From its cysteine to its phenylalanine, the CDR3 spans 13 amino acids. Only the CDR3 region is kept as DNA, spanning 39 bases read in frame from base 1. Taken from the germline V gene (reference sequence), the CDR1 and CDR2 loops are LNHDA and SQIVND. Relative to germline, V is 1 base shorter and J is 5 bases shorter, with 6 bases between their ends. Library generation was performed with the immunoSEQ multiplex PCR assay. For the multiplex PCR, a mixture combining 60 forward primers for TCR Vbeta segments and 13 reverse primers for TCR Jbeta segments was used. The CDR3 region of rearranged TCR beta genes was amplified from genomic DNA by a multiplex PCR assay. The amplified TCR beta libraries were sequenced on the Illumina HiSeq System as 87-base-pair reads. Processing in the source paper ran as follows. A later analysis tallied around 87 million unique TCR beta chains across the approximately 670 repertoires, and approximately 9.9 million of those chains were shared by two or more donors. Raw reads were error-corrected and collapsed into unique sequences with a nearest-neighbor algorithm that merged closely related sequences to remove PCR and sequencing errors. Alignment of CDR3 sequences to IMGT reference sequences was used to assign V, D and J gene segments. Each retained sequence needed at least a six-nucleotide match to both a V gene segment and a J gene segment. Rearrangements were called productive when the CDR3 lacked stop codons and stayed in frame with V and J; all others were non-productive. CDR3 was defined by IMGT convention, running from the second conserved V-encoded cysteine to the conserved J-encoded phenylalanine. Sequences without an unambiguous match to a single V gene segment were excluded from the earlier analysis of approximately 600 of the donors. An earlier analysis of some 500 of the donors classified V segments as functional when productive rearrangements were above 56.7% and as segregating when the standard deviation between donors was above 5%. A statistical classification framework was developed to diagnose cytomegalovirus status using the catalog of TCR beta chain sequences. In a later analysis, TCR nucleotide sequences were compared against IMGT/GENE-DB human TR gene sequences so that V and J genes could be assigned. In a later analysis, CDR3 sequences and most-parsimonious VDJ recombination scenarios were assigned using the TCRdist pipeline. In a later analysis, each TCR beta chain was defined by its CDR3 amino acid sequence together with its V-gene family, and reads lacking a unique V-gene family were excluded. A later analysis removed several hundred highly shared, low-generation-probability nucleotide sequences to deal with suspected cross-contamination and a sequencing artifact. For each public chain, a later analysis derived a clonal expansion index from normalized ranks of inferred template counts within each repertoire. In a later analysis, generation probabilities were computed using a VDJ recombination model fitted to out-of-frame rearrangements, and the results were checked against IGoR. Hypergeometric tests were used in a later analysis to score TCR-TCR, TCR-HLA and TCR-CMV co-occurrence, with a repertoire-size bias correction applied to the TCR pairs. False discovery rates were estimated in a later analysis by permuting HLA or CMV assignments 20 times. In a later analysis, co-occurring TCRs were grouped with DBSCAN, and TCRdist sequence similarity was added when clustering was performed within HLA-allele-positive subsets. For co-occurrence clustering, repertoires with fewer than 30,000 or more than 120,000 public chains were excluded, along with about five repertoires with anomalous nucleotide sharing. TCRdb stores this immuneACCESS table with in-frame sequences only. Part of the clones is absent; in the studies checked, under half of the shortfall reflects unresolved V genes, and no reason is known for the rest. V, J and clone size were drawn from that table, and D and trimming were deduced from the DNA. A total of roughly 100,000 clones appear in this sample, roughly 15% of them only once. The top ten clones comprise more than 0.65% of the sample.

The cohort comprised fewer than 750 healthy bone marrow donors. At the time of sampling, all cohort members were nominally healthy, though unrecorded immune exposures were likely present. The donor tested CMV seronegative, placing the donor among the 350 or so seronegative members of the cohort. Each donor provided a peripheral blood sample, and peripheral blood mononuclear cells were used for TCR beta sequencing. Genomic DNA was extracted from the blood cell samples with the Qiagen DNeasy Blood Extraction Kit. This sequence originates from a female donor in good health and CMV-seronegative. What was sequenced was PBMCs. The rearrangement joined TRBV19 to TRBJ1-5; the D gene lacks a confident call. This receptor has the CDR3 CASSIGSDQPQHF. DNA sequence: TGTGCCAGTAGTATAGGATCGGATCAGCCCCAGCATTTT.